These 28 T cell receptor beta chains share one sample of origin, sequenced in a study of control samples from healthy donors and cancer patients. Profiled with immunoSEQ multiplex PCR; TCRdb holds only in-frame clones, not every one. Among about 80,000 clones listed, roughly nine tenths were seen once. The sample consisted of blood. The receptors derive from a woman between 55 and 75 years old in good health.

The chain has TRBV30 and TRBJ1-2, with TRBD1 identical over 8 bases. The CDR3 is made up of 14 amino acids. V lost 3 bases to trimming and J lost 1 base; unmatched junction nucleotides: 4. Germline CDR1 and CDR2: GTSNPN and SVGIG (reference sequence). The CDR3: CAWSRTGNNYGYTF. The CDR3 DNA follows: TGTGCCTGGAGCAGGACAGGGAATAACTATGGCTACACCTTC. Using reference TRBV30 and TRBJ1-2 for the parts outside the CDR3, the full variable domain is SQTIHQWPATLVQPVGSPLSLECTVEGTSNPNLYWYRQAAGRGLQLLFYSVGIGQISSEVPQNLSASRPQDRQFILSSKKLLLSDSGFYLCAWSRTGNNYGYTFGSGTRLTVV.

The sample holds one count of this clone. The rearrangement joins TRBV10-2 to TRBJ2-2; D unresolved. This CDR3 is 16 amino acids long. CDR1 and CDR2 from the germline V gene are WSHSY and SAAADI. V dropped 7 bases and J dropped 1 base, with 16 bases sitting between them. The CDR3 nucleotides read TGCGCCAGCACCTCAGTGAGGATTAAGAACACCGGGGAGCTGTTTTTT. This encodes CASTSVRIKNTGELFF.

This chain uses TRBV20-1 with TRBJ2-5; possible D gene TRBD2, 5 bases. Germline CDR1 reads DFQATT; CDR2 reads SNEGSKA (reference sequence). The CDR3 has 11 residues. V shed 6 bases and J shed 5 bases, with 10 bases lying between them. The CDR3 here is CSANRGETQYF. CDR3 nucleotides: TGCAGTGCCAATCGCGGGGAGACCCAGTACTTC.

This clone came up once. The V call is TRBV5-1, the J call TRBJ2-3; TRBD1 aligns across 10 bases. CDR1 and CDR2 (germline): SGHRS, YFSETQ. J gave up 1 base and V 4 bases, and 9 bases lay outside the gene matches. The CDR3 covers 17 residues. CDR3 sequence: CASSPLGGTGGTDTQYF. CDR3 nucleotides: TGCGCCAGCAGCCCTTTGGGGGGGACAGGGGGCACAGATACGCAGTATTTT.

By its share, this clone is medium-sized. This CDR3 reads CASSYSSQGREQYF. The DNA for the CDR3 is TGTGCCAGCAGTTACTCGAGCCAGGGAAGGGAGCAGTACTTC. The chain joins TRBV6-2 or TRBV6-3 to TRBJ2-7; the D gene is possibly TRBD1 (5 bases). The V gene lost 0 bases and the J gene lost 7 bases, with 13 bases spanning the gap. The CDR3 runs 14 residues. Germline CDR1 reads MNHEY; CDR2 reads SVGEGT.

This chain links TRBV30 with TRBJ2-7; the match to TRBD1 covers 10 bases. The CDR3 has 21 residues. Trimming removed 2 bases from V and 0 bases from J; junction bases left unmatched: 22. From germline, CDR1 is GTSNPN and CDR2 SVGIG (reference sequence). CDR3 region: CAWSPGTGVLSGATASYEQYF. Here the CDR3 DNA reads TGTGCCTGGAGTCCCGGGACAGGGGTGTTAAGCGGTGCGACGGCCTCCTACGAGCAGTACTTC.

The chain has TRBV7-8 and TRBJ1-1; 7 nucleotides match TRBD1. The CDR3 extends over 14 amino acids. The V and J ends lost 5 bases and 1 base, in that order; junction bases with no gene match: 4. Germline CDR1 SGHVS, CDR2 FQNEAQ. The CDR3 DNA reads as TGTGCCAGCAGCCGACAGGGAGCGAACACTGAAGCTTTCTTT. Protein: CASSRQGANTEAFF.

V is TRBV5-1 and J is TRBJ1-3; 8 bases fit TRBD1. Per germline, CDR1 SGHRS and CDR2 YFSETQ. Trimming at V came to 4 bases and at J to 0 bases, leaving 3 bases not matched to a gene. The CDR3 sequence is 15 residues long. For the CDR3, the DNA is TGCGCCAGCAGCAAGGGACAGGTCTCTGGAAACACCATATATTTT. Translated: CASSKGQVSGNTIYF.

The CDR3 nucleotides are TGCGCCAGCAGCCCCGGGGGCGGGGAGAGTGAGCAGTTCTTC. Its translation: CASSPGGGESEQFF. V and J are TRBV5-1 and TRBJ2-1, with D perhaps matching TRBD1 or TRBD2 (6 bases each). The V end was cut by 4 bases, the J end by 9 bases, with 17 bases between. The length of the CDR3 is 14 residues. Germline CDR1 SGHRS, CDR2 YFSETQ.

The CDR3 DNA reads TGTGCCAGCAGCTTGCGACCAGGGGGCTTCCCAGACCCCTACGAGCAGTACTTC. It yields the protein CASSLRPGGFPDPYEQYF. The chain couples TRBV5-5 to TRBJ2-7; 8 bases align to TRBD1. The CDR3 has 18 amino acids. Germline-derived CDR1 and CDR2 are SGHKS and YYEKEE (reference sequence). V lost 1 base to trimming and J lost 2 bases; unmatched junction nucleotides: 14.

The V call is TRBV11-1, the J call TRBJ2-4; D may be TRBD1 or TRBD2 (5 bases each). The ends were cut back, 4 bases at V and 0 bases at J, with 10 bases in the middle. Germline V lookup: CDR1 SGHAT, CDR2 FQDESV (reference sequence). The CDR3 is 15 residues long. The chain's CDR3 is CASSSPGAAKNIQYF. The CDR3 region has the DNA TGTGCCAGCAGCTCTCCCGGGGCAGCCAAAAACATTCAGTACTTC.

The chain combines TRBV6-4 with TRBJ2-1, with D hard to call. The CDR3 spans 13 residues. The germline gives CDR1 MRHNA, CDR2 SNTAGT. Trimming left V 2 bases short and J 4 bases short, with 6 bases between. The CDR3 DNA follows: TGTGCCAGCAGTGACCGACTGTACAATGAGCAGTTCTTC. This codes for CASSDRLYNEQFF.

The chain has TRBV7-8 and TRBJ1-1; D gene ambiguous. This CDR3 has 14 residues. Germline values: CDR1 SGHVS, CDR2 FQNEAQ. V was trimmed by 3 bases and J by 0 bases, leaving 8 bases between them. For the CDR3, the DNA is TGTGCCAGCAGCTTCGACGGCGTGAACACTGAAGCTTTCTTT. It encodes CASSFDGVNTEAFF.

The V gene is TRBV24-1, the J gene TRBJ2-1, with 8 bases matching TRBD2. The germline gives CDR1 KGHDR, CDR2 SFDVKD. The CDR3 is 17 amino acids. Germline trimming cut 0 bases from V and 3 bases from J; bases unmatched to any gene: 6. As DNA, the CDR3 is TGTGCCACCAGTGATTTGACTAGCGGTGTAAACTACAATGAGCAGTTCTTC. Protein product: CATSDLTSGVNYNEQFF.

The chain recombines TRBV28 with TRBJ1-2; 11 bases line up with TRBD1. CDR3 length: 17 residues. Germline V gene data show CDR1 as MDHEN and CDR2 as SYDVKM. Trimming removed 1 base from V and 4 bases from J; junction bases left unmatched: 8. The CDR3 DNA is TGTGCCAGCAGTTTATTGGACAGGGGGCGAGGTGGCTATGGCTACACCTTC. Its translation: CASSLLDRGRGGYGYTF.

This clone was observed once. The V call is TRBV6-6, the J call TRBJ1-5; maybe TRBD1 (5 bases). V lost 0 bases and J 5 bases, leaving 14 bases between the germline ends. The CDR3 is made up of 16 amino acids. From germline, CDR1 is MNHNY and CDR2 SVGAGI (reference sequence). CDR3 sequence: CASSYSRGGGYQPQHF. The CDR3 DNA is TGTGCCAGCAGTTACTCGAGGGGCGGTGGATATCAGCCCCAGCATTTT.

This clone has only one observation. The CDR3 nucleotides read TGCGCCAGCAGCCAAGGGACTTGGACAGGGAGTGGTGGCGGGGAGCTGTTTTTT. Translating gives CASSQGTWTGSGGGELFF. This chain connects TRBV4-1 to TRBJ2-2, with TRBD1 identical over 8 bases. Unmatched junction bases numbered 14, after V lost 1 base and J lost 7 bases. The CDR3 is 18 residues long. CDR1 MGHRA and CDR2 YSYEKL come from the germline V gene.

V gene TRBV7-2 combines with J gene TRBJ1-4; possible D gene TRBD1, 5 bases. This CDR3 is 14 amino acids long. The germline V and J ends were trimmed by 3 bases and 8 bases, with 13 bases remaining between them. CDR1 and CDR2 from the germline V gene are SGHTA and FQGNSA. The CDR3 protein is CASSLNGGLEKLFF. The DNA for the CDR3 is TGTGCCAGCAGCTTGAACGGGGGTTTGGAAAAACTGTTTTTT.

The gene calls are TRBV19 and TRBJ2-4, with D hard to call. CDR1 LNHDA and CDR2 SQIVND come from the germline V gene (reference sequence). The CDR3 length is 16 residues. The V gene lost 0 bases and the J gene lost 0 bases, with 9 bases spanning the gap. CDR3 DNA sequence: TGTGCCAGTAGTATAGATGGACGATTAGCCAAAAACATTCAGTACTTC. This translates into CASSIDGRLAKNIQYF.

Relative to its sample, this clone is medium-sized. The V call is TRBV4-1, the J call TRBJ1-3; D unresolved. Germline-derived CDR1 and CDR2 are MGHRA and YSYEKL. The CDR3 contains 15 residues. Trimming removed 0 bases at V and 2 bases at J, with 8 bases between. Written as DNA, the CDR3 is TGCGCCAGCAGCCAAGATCCAGGACCTGGAAACACCATATATTTT. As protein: CASSQDPGPGNTIYF.

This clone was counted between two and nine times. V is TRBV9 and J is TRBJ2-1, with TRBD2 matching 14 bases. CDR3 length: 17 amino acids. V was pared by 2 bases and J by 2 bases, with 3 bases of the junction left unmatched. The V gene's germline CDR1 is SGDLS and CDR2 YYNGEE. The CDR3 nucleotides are TGTGCCAGCAGCGTGGGGACTAGCGGGGGCCCCTACAATGAGCAGTTCTTC. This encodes CASSVGTSGGPYNEQFF.

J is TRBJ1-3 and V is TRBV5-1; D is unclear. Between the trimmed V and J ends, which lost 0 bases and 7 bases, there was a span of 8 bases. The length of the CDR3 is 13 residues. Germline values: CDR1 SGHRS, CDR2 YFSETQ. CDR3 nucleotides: TGCGCCAGCAGCTTGGACTCCGAGAACACCATATATTTT. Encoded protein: CASSLDSENTIYF.

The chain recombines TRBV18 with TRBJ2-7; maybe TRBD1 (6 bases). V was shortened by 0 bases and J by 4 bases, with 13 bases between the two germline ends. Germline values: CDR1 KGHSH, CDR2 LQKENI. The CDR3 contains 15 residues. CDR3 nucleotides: TGTGCCAGCTCACCACCTGCGCGTGGACAGTACGAGCAGTACTTC. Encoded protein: CASSPPARGQYEQYF. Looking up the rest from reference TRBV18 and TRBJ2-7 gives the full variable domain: NAGVMQNPRHLVRRRGQEARLRCSPMKGHSHVYWYRQLPEEGLKFMVYLQKENIIDESGMPKERFSAEFPKEGPSILRIQQVVRGDSAAYFCASSPPARGQYEQYFGPGTRLTVT.

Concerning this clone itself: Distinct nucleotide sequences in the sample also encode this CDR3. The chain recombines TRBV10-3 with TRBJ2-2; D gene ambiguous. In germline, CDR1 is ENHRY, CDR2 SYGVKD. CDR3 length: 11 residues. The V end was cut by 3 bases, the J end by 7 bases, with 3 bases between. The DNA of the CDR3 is TGTGCCATCAGTGAAGGCGGGGAGCTGTTTTTT. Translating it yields CAISEGGELFF.

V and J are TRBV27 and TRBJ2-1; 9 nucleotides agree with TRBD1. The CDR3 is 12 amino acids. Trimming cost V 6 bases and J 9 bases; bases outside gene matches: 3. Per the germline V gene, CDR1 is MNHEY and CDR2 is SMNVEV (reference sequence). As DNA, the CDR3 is TGTGCCAGCAGACAGGGGGCCGGTGAGCAGTTCTTC. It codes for CASRQGAGEQFF.

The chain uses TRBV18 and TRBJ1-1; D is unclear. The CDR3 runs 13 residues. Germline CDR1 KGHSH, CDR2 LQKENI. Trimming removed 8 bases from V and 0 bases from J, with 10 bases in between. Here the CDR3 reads CASVRDMNTEAFF. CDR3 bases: TGTGCCAGCGTGAGGGATATGAACACTGAAGCTTTCTTT. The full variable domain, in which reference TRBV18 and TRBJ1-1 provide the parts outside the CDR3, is NAGVMQNPRHLVRRRGQEARLRCSPMKGHSHVYWYRQLPEEGLKFMVYLQKENIIDESGMPKERFSAEFPKEGPSILRIQQVVRGDSAAYFCASVRDMNTEAFFGQGTRLTVV.

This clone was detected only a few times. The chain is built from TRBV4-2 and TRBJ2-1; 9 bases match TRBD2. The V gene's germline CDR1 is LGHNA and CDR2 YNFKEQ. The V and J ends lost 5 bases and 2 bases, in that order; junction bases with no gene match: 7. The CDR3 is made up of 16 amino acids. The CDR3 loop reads CASSGGGRGPYNEQFF. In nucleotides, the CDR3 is TGTGCCAGCAGCGGGGGCGGGAGGGGCCCCTACAATGAGCAGTTCTTC.

The chain's CDR3 is CASSLTGINEKLFF. The CDR3 coding sequence is TGCGCCAGCAGCTTGACAGGTATCAATGAAAAACTGTTTTTT. The chain employs TRBV5-1 and TRBJ1-4; possible D gene TRBD1, 5 bases. CDR3 length equals 14 residues. The V gene's germline CDR1 is SGHRS and CDR2 YFSETQ. The V gene lost 1 base and the J gene lost 5 bases, with 9 bases spanning the gap.